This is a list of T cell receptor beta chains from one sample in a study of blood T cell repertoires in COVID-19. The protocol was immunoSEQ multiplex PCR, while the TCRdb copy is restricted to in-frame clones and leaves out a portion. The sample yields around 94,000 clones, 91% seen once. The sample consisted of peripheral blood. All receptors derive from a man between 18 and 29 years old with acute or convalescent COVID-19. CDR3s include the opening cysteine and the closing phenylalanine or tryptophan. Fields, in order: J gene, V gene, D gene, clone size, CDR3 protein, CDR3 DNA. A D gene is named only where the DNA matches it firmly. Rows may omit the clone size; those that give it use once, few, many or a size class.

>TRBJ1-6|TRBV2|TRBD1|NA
CASTAQGAGNSPLHF
TGTGCCAGCACCGCGCAGGGGGCTGGAAATTCACCCCTCCACTTT
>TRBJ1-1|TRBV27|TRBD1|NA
CASSLLGTGVFSAFF
TGTGCCAGCAGTTTACTGGGGACAGGGGTATTTTCGGCTTTCTTT
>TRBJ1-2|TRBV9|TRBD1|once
CASSVATGGGYGYTF
TGTGCCAGCAGCGTAGCTACAGGGGGCGGGTATGGCTACACCTTC
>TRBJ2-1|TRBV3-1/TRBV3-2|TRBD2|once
CASTLAGGKNEQFF
TGTGCCAGCACCCTAGCGGGAGGGAAAAATGAGCAGTTCTTC
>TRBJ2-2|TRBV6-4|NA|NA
CASSDWGSSITGELFF
TGTGCCAGCAGTGATTGGGGTTCTAGCATCACCGGGGAGCTGTTTTTT
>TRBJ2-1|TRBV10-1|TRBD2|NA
CASKGTSGANEQFF
TGCGCCAGCAAGGGGACTAGCGGGGCCAATGAGCAGTTCTTC
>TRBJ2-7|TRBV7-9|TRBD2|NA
CASSSAGLAVGMDEQYF
TGTGCCAGCAGCTCTGCCGGACTAGCGGTTGGTATGGACGAGCAGTACTTC
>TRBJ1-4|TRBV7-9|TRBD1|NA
CASSSPVTGQEKLFF
TGTGCCAGCAGCTCGCCGGTGACAGGGCAGGAAAAACTGTTTTTT
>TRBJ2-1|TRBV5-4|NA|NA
CASTYVGGQGNEQFF
TGTGCCAGCACCTACGTCGGGGGTCAAGGAAATGAGCAGTTCTTC
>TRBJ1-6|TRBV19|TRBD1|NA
CASTRDSNSPLHF
TGTGCCAGTACCAGGGACAGTAATTCACCCCTCCACTTT
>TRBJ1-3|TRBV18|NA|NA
CASSPPLRGFSGNTIYF
TGTGCCAGCTCACCACCGTTGCGGGGTTTCTCTGGAAACACCATATATTTT
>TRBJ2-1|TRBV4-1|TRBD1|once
CASSQGTGAYNEQFF
TGCGCCAGCAGCCAAGGGACAGGGGCCTACAATGAGCAGTTCTTC
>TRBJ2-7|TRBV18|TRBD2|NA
CASSATVLAANYEQYF
TGTGCCAGCTCAGCCACCGTCCTAGCGGCTAACTACGAGCAGTACTTC
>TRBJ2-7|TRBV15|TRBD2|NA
CATSRESGLAGGGEQYF
TGTGCCACCAGCAGAGAATCGGGACTAGCGGGAGGGGGCGAGCAGTACTTC
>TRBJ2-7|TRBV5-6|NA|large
CASSSPYRDGLIYEQYF
TGTGCCAGCAGCTCTCCATACAGGGACGGTCTTATCTACGAGCAGTACTTC
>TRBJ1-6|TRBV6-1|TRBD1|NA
CASSARVGTGDNSPLHF
TGTGCCAGCAGTGCAAGGGTAGGGACAGGGGATAATTCACCCCTCCACTTT
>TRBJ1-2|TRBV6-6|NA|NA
CASRRELSEGYTF
TGTGCCAGCCGAAGGGAGTTGTCAGAAGGCTACACCTTC
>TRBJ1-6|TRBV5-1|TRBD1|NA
CASRSGTGGIRNSPLHF
TGCGCCAGCCGATCCGGGACAGGCGGGATAAGAAATTCACCCCTCCACTTT
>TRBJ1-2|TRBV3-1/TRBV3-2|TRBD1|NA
CASSQVTGGVGGYTF
TGTGCCAGCAGCCAAGTTACAGGGGGGGTAGGTGGCTACACCTTC
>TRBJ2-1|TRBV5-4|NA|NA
CASSLVLTGAYNEQFF
TGTGCCAGCAGCTTGGTACTTACCGGGGCCTACAATGAGCAGTTCTTC
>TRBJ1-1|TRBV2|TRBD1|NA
CASRLTGGANTEAFF
TGTGCCAGCAGATTGACAGGGGGCGCGAACACTGAAGCTTTCTTT
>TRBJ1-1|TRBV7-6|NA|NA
CASSPREGVNTEAFF
TGTGCCAGCAGCCCTAGGGAGGGGGTGAACACTGAAGCTTTCTTT
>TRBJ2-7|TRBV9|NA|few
CASSVAAISYEQYF
TGTGCCAGCAGCGTAGCCGCGATCTCCTACGAGCAGTACTTC
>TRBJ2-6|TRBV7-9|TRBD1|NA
CASSHPTGVNVLTF
TGTGCCAGCAGCCATCCGACAGGGGTCAACGTCCTGACTTTC